The clone carrying this T cell receptor (beta chain) showed up just a few times. Its antigen is unidentified. The record originates from a study of CD8 T cells in ankylosing spondylitis. General observations from the study: In the blood and synovial fluid of reactive arthritis, some motif variants had been previously reported. Significant enrichment of disease-linked clones was reportedly seen in matched ankylosing spondylitis synovial fluid. Blood from ankylosing spondylitis patients appeared to carry a characteristic eight-variant TCR beta motif.

TCRdb processed the 5' RACE reads anew with MiXCR; each CDR3 protein has one entry. Of over 400,000 distinct CDR3 sequences listed, 20% to 30% were seen once; the top ten hold approximately 1%. The CDR3 is 13 amino acids. Per germline, CDR1 SGHDT and CDR2 YYEEEE. Trimming shortened V by 4 bases and J by 6 bases, and 11 bases separated the two germline ends. This chain links TRBV5-6 with TRBJ1-5, with D unresolved. This receptor was identified in a male donor with ankylosing spondylitis. Material for sequencing was blood, either unsorted or a sorted T cell fraction (not recorded which). The CDR3 loop is CASSPGVGQPQHF. As DNA, the CDR3 is TGTGCCAGCAGCCCGGGCGTAGGTCAGCCCCAGCATTTT.